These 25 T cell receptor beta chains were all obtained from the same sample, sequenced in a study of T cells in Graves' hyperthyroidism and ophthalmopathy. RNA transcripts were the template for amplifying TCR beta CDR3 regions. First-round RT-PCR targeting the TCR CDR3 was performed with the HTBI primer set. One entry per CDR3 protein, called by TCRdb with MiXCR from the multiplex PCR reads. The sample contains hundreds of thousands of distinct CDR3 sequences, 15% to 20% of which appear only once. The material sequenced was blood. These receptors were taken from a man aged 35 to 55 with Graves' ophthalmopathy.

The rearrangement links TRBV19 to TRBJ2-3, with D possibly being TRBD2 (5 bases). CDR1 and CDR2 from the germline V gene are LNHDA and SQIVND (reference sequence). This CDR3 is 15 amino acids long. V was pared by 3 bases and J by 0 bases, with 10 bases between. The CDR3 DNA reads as TGTGCCAGTAGTATCGGAGCGGCTAGCACAGATACGCAGTATTTT. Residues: CASSIGAASTDTQYF. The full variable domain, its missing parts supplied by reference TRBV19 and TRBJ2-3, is DGGITQSPKYLFRKEGQNVTLSCEQNLNHDAMYWYRQDPGQGLRLIYYSQIVNDFQKGDIAEGYSVSREKKESFPLTVTSAQKNPTAFYLCASSIGAASTDTQYFGPGTRLTVL.

DNA of the CDR3: TGTGCCAGCAGTTACGACGGCAGTCATCAGCCCCAGCATTTT. It codes for CASSYDGSHQPQHF. V is TRBV6-7 and J is TRBJ1-5; D gene ambiguous. TRBV6-7 is an open reading frame, and its role is uncertain. The CDR3 length is 14 residues. The V and J ends lost 2 bases and 5 bases respectively, with 10 bases between them.

As DNA, the CDR3 is TGTGCCAGCAGTTTCGAAGATTTGAACGAGCAGTACTTC. Residues: CASSFEDLNEQYF. V and J are TRBV12-3 or TRBV12-4 and TRBJ2-7; D ambiguous. V dropped 3 bases and J dropped 5 bases, with 11 bases sitting between them. There are 13 residues in the CDR3.

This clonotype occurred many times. The CDR3: CASSATGGAEAFF. The CDR3 nucleotides are TGTGCCAGCTCAGCGACAGGGGGCGCGGAAGCTTTCTTT. This chain connects TRBV18 to TRBJ1-1; 10 nucleotides line up with TRBD1. CDR3 length: 13 residues. V lost 5 bases, J lost 8 bases, and 5 bases stayed unmatched. CDR1 and CDR2 from the germline V gene are KGHSH and LQKENI.

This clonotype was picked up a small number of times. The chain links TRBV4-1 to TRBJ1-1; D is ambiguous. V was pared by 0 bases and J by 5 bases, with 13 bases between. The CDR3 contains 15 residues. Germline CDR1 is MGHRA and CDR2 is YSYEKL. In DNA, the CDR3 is TGCGCCAGCAGCCAAGATTACCGGAGTAGGACTGAAGCTTTCTTT. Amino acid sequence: CASSQDYRSRTEAFF.

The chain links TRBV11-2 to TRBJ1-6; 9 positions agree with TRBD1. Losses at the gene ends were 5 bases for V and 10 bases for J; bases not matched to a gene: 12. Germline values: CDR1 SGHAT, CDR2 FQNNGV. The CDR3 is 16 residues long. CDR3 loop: CASSDPGTGRRSPLHF. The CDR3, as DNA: TGTGCCAGCAGCGACCCCGGGACAGGGAGGAGATCACCCCTCCACTTT. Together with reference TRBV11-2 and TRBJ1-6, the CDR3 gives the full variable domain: EAGVAQSPRYKIIEKRQSVAFWCNPISGHATLYWYQQILGQGPKLLIQFQNNGVVDDSQLPKDRFSAERLKGVDSTLKIQPAKLEDSAVYLCASSDPGTGRRSPLHFGNGTRLTVT.

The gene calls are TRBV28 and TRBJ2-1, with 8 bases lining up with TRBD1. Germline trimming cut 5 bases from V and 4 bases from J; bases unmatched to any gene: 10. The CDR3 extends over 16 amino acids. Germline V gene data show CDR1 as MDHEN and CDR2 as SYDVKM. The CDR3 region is CASSLMQGAGYNEQFF. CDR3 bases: TGTGCCAGCAGTCTCATGCAGGGGGCGGGGTACAATGAGCAGTTCTTC.

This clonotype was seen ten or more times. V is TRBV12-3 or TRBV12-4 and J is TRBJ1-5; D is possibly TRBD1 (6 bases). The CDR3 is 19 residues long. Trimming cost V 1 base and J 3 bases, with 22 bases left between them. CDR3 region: CASSLVDRNRLRVNQPQHF. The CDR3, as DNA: TGTGCCAGCAGTTTAGTAGACAGGAATAGGTTGAGGGTCAATCAGCCCCAGCATTTT.

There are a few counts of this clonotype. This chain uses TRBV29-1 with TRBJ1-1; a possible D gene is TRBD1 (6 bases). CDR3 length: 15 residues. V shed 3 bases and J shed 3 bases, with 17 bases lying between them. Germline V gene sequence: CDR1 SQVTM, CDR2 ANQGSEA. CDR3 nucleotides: TGCAGCGTTGAGGGCTGGGGGGGCGTTTACACTGAAGCTTTCTTT. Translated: CSVEGWGGVYTEAFF.

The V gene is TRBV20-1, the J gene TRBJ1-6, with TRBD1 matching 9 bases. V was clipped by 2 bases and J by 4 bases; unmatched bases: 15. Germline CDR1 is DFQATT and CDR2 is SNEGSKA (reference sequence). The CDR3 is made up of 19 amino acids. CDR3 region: CSARFSGQGHPLYNSPLHF. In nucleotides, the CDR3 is TGCAGTGCTAGATTTTCTGGACAGGGGCACCCCCTTTATAATTCACCCCTCCACTTT.

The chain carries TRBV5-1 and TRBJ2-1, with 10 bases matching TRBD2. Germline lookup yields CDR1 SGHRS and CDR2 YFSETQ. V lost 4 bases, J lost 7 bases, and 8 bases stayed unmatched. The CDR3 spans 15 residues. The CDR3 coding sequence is TGCGCCAGCAGCCTCCTAGCGGGAGAGAAGAATGAGCAGTTCTTC. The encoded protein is CASSLLAGEKNEQFF.

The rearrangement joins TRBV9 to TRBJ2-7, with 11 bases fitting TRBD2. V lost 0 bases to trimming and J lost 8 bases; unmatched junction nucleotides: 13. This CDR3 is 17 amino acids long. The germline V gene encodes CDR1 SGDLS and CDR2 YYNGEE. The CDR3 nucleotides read TGTGCCAGCAGCGTAGAAGTAGCGGGAGGGCCGGCTACGAAGCAGTACTTC. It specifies CASSVEVAGGPATKQYF.

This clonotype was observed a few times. CDR3: CSARDTTGELFF. CDR3 DNA sequence: TGCAGTGCTAGAGATACCACCGGGGAGCTGTTTTTT. The V call is TRBV20-1, the J call TRBJ2-2; D not resolved. From germline, CDR1 is DFQATT and CDR2 SNEGSKA (reference sequence). V shed 0 bases and J shed 4 bases, with 3 bases lying between them. This CDR3 has 12 residues.

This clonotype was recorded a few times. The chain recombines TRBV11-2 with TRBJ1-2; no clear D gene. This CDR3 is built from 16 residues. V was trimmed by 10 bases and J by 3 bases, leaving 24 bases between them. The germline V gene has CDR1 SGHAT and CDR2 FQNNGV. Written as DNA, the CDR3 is TGTGCCATCCTGAGGACGTCGGCCTCCGGGGACTATGGCTACACCTTC. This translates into CAILRTSASGDYGYTF.

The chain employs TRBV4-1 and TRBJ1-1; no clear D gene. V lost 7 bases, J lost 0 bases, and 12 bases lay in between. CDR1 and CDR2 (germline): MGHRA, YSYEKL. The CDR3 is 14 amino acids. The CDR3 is CASKTEPMNTEAFF. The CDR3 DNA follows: TGCGCCAGCAAGACGGAACCCATGAACACTGAAGCTTTCTTT.

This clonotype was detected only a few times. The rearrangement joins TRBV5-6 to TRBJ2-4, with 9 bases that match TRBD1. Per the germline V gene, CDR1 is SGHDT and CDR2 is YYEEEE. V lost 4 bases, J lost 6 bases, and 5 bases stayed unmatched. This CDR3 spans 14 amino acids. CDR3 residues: CASSRGQGGNIQYF. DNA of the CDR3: TGTGCCAGCAGCCGGGGACAGGGTGGAAACATTCAGTACTTC.

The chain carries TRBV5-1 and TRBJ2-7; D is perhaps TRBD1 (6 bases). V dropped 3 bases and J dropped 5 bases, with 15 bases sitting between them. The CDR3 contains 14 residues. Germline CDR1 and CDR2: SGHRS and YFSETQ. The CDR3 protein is CASSSRDTYNEQYF. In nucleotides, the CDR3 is TGCGCCAGCAGCTCCCGGGACACATACAACGAGCAGTACTTC.

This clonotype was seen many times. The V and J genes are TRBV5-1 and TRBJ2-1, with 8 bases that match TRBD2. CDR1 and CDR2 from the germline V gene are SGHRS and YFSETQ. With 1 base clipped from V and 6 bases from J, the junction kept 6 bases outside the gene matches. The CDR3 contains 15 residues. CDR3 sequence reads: CASSLSPGTSNEQFF. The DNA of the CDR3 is TGCGCCAGCAGCTTGAGTCCCGGGACTAGCAATGAGCAGTTCTTC. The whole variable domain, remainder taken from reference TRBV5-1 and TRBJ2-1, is KAGVTQTPRYLIKTRGQQVTLSCSPISGHRSVSWYQQTPGQGLQFLFEYFSETQRNKGNFPGRFSGRQFSNSRSEMNVSTLELGDSALYLCASSLSPGTSNEQFFGPGTRLTVL.

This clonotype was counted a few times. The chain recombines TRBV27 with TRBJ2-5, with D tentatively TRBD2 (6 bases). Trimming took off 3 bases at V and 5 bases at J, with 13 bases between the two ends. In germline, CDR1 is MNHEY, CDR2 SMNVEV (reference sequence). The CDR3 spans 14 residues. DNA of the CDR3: TGTGCCAGCAGTTTGTACGGGACTCAGGAGACCCAGTACTTC. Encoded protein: CASSLYGTQETQYF.

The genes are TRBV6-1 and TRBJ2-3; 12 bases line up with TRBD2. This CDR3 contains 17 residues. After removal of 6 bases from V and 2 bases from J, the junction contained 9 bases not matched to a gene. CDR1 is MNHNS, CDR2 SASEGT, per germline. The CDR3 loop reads CASSPLAGGVYTDTQYF. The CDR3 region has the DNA TGTGCCAGCAGCCCTCTAGCGGGGGGGGTCTACACAGATACGCAGTATTTT.

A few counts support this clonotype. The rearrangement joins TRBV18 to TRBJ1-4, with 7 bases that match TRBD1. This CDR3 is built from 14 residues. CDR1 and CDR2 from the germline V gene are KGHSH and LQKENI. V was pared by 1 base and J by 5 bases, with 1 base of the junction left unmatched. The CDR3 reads CASSPQGANEKLFF. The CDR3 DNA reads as TGTGCCAGCTCACCACAGGGGGCGAATGAAAAACTGTTTTTT.

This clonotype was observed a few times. For the CDR3, the DNA is TGCAGTGCCCCTCGGGGGGGAGGGCCTGGCGGGGAGCTGTTTTTT. Protein product: CSAPRGGGPGGELFF. This chain joins TRBV20-1 and TRBJ2-2; 8 nucleotides match TRBD2. This CDR3 region has 15 residues. V shed 6 bases, J shed 7 bases, and the junction held 13 bases outside the gene matches. Germline assignment: CDR1 DFQATT and CDR2 SNEGSKA (reference sequence).

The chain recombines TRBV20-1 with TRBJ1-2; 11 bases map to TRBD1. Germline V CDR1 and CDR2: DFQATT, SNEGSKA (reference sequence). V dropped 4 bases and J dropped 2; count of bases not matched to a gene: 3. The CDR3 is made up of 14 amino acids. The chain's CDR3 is CSAKRTGGNYGYTF. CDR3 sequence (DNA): TGCAGTGCTAAAAGGACAGGGGGCAACTATGGCTACACCTTC.

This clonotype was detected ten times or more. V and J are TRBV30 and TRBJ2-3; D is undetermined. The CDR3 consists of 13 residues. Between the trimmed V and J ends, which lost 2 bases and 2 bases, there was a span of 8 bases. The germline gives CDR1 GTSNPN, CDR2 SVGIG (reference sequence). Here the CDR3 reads CAWSPFITDTQYF. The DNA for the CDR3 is TGTGCCTGGAGTCCCTTCATCACAGATACGCAGTATTTT.

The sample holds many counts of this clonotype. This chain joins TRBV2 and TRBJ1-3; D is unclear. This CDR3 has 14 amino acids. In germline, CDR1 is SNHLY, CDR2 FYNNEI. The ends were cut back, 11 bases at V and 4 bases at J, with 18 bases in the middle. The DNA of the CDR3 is TGTGCCTTTCCTAGGGCGTCGAGAGGAAACACCATATATTTT. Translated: CAFPRASRGNTIYF.